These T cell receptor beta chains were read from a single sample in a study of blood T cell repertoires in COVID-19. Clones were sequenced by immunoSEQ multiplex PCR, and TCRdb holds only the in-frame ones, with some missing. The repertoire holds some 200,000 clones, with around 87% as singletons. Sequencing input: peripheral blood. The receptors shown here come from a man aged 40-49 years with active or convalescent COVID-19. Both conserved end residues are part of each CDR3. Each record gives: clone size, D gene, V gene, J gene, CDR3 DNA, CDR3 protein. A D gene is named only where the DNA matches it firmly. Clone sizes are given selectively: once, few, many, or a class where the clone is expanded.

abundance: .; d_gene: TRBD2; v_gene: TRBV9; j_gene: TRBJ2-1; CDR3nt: TGTGCCAGCAGCGTAGAATCTAGCGGCAATGAGCAGTTCTTC; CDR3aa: CASSVESSGNEQFF
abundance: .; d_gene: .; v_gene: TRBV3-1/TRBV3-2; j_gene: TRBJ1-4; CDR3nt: TGTGCCAGCAGCCAAAGTCAGGCGACGGGGGGAAAACTGTTTTTT; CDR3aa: CASSQSQATGGKLFF
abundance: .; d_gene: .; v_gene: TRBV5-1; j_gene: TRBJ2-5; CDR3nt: TGCGCCAGCAGCTTCCGGGGGGCCGTCCAAGAGACCCAGTACTTC; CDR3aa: CASSFRGAVQETQYF
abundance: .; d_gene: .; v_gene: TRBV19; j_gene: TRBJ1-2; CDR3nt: TGTGCCAGTACCCCAGGCGGGTATGGCTACACCTTC; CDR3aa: CASTPGGYGYTF
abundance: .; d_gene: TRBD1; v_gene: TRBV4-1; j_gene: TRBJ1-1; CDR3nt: TGCGCCAGCAGCCAGGTCCGGGACAGGGGTGAAGCTTTCTTT; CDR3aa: CASSQVRDRGEAFF
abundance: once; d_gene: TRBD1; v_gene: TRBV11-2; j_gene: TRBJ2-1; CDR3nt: TGTGCCAGCAGCTTAGGTGACAGGGTGACCTCCTACAATGAGCAGTTCTTC; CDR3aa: CASSLGDRVTSYNEQFF
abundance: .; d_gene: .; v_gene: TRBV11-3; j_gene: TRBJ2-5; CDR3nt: TGTGCCAGCAGCTTAGAGGGCAGGGAGACCCAGTACTTC; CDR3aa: CASSLEGRETQYF
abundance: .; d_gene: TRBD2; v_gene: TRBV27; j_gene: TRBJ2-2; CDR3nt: TGTGCCAGCAGTTTATGGGGGGGTTCGGACACCGGGGAGCTGTTTTTT; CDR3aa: CASSLWGGSDTGELFF
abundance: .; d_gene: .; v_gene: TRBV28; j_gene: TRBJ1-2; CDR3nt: TGTGCCAGCAGTCTCACCGGGGGGAACTATGGCTACACCTTC; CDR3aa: CASSLTGGNYGYTF
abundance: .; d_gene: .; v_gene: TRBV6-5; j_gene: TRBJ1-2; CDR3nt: TGTGCCAGCAGTTACTCTGCCCGAGTCTATGGCTACACCTTC; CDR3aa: CASSYSARVYGYTF
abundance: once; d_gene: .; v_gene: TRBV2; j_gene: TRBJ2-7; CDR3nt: TGTGCCAGCAGTGACCCCCAGGGTTTCCCCTACGAGCAGTACTTC; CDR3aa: CASSDPQGFPYEQYF
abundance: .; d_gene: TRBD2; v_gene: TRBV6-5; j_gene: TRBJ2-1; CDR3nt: TGTGCCAGCACCAATCCCCTAGCGGGAGACAATGAGCAGTTCTTC; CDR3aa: CASTNPLAGDNEQFF
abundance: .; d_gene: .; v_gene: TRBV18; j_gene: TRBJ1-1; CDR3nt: TGTGCCAGCTCTTCTCGACGGGGGTCGAACACTGAAGCTTTCTTT; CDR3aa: CASSSRRGSNTEAFF
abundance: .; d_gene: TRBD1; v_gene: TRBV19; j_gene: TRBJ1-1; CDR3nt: TGTGCCAGTAGGAAACTGGACAGGGAAACTGAAGCTTTCTTT; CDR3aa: CASRKLDRETEAFF
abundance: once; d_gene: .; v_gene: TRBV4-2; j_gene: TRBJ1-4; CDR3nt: TGTGCCAGCAGCCCGACGGAGGGAACTAATGAAAAACTGTTTTTT; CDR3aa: CASSPTEGTNEKLFF
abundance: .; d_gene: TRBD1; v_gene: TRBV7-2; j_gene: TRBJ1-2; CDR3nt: TGTGCCAGCAGCTTGACGGTAGGGACAGGGATCCAGTATGGCTACACCTTC; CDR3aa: CASSLTVGTGIQYGYTF
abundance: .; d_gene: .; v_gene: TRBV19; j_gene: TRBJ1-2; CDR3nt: TGTGCCAGTTTCGGTCGGGAAAATGGCTACACCTTC; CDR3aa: CASFGRENGYTF
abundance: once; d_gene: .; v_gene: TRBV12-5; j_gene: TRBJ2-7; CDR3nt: TGTGCTAGTGGTACCCGGGACACCTACTCCTACGAGCAGTACTTC; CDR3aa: CASGTRDTYSYEQYF
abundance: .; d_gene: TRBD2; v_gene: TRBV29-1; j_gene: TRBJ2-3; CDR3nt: TGCAGCGCCCGAGGGGGCGGGGGGGCCACGGATACGCAGTATTTT; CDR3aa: CSARGGGGATDTQYF
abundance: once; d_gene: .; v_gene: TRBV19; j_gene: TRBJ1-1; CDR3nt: TGTGCCAGTAGTATCCGGGGTAAGAACACTGAAGCTTTCTTT; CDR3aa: CASSIRGKNTEAFF
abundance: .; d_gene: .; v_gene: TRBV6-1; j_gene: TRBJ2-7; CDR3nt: TGTGCCAGCAGTGAAATTGAGGGCCAAGGCGGTTACGAGCAGTACTTC; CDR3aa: CASSEIEGQGGYEQYF
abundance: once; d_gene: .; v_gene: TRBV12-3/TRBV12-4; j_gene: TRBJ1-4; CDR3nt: TGTGCCAGCAGTTGGGCGTCTAATGAAAAACTGTTTTTT; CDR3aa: CASSWASNEKLFF
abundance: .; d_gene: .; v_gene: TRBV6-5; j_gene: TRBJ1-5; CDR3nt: TGTGCCAGCACCGACAGCCTGAATCAGCCCCAGCATTTT; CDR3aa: CASTDSLNQPQHF
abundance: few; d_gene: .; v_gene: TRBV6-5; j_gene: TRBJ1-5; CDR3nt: TGTGCCAGCAGTTACGGGGGGGGCGGTCAGCCCCAGCATTTT; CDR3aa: CASSYGGGGQPQHF
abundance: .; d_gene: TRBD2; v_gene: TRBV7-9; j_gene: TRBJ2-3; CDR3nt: TGTGCCAGCAGTAACAGCGGGGCGTCTAGCACAGATACGCAGTATTTT; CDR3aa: CASSNSGASSTDTQYF
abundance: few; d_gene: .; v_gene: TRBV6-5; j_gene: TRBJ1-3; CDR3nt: TGTGCCTCCGGGAGTAGTACTGGAAACACCATATATTTT; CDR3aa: CASGSSTGNTIYF
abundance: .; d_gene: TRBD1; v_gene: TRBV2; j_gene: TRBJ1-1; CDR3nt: TGTGCCGGGGACAGCCACATGAACACTGAAGCTTTCTTT; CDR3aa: CAGDSHMNTEAFF
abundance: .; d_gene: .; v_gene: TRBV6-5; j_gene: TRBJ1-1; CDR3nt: TGTGCCAGCGCGCTAAAATCCACGGGGACTGAAGCTTTCTTT; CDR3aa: CASALKSTGTEAFF
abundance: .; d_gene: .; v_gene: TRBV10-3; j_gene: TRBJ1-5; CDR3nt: TGTGCCACCTCACGACGGGATAGCAATCAGCCCCAGCATTTT; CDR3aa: CATSRRDSNQPQHF